Given below is one T cell receptor (beta chain) in context. This record belongs to a study of blood T cell repertoires in COVID-19. Germline V gene data show CDR1 as LGHDT and CDR2 as YNNKEL (reference sequence). With 5 bases clipped from V and 8 bases from J, the junction kept 5 bases outside the gene matches. This CDR3 comprises 12 residues. Assay used: immunoSEQ multiplex PCR; TCRdb lists only in-frame clones, some missing. Among 150,000 to 200,000 clones listed, roughly 80% were seen once. V gene TRBV3-1 (or the pseudogene TRBV3-2) combines with J gene TRBJ1-1, with 7 bases matching TRBD1. The receptor comes from a woman aged 50 to 60 who had recovered from COVID-19. Sample: PBMCs or T cells enriched from blood (not recorded which). The CDR3 sequence is CASSIRQGEAFF. CDR3 DNA: TGTGCCAGCAGCATCCGACAGGGAGAAGCTTTCTTT.